Presented here are 25 T cell receptor beta chains from one specimen sequenced in a study of cytomegalovirus exposure and HLA in healthy donors. Amplification used 60 Vbeta primers and 13 Jbeta primers. This table comes from immunoSEQ multiplex PCR, and its TCRdb copy is limited to in-frame clones, with some not included. The sample gives 100,000 to 150,000 clones, 80% to 90% of which show up once; around 1.9% is in the top ten. The sequenced sample was PBMCs. All receptors come from a man in his forties in good health and CMV-seronegative.

This clone has a handful of counts. The rearrangement uses TRBV11-2 and TRBJ1-1, with D maybe TRBD1 (5 bases). The germline gives CDR1 SGHAT, CDR2 FQNNGV. Trimming removed 5 bases at V and 1 base at J, with 8 bases between. This CDR3 has 13 residues. The CDR3, as DNA: TGTGCCAGCAGCCTGGGGGGGAACACTGAAGCTTTCTTT. Encoded protein: CASSLGGNTEAFF.

V and J are TRBV5-4 and TRBJ2-1; 7 bases are shared with TRBD2. The germline CDR1 and CDR2 sequences are SGHNT and YYREEE (reference sequence). The CDR3 totals 15 residues. The junction had 14 bases not matched to a gene; V was cut back by 4 bases and J by 10 bases. CDR3 in DNA: TGTGCCAGCAGCCCAGGAGGACTAGGGATTGGGGAGCAGTTCTTC. Amino acids: CASSPGGLGIGEQFF.

The chain recombines TRBV27 with TRBJ2-1, with D perhaps TRBD2 (5 bases). With 8 bases removed from V and 2 bases from J, the gap between germline ends came to 16 bases. CDR1 is MNHEY, CDR2 SMNVEV, per germline (reference sequence). The CDR3 totals 15 residues. The CDR3 region is CASSWRAPTYNEQFF. In DNA form, the CDR3 reads TGTGCCAGCTCATGGCGGGCTCCCACCTACAATGAGCAGTTCTTC.

V usage is TRBV11-2 and J usage is TRBJ2-3; D not certain. The CDR3 is 17 residues long. From germline, CDR1 is SGHAT and CDR2 FQNNGV. The V and J ends lost 2 bases and 2 bases respectively, with 17 bases between them. CDR3 bases: TGTGCCAGCAGCTTATTCTCTCTTCGTTCCCTCACAGATACGCAGTATTTT. Its translation: CASSLFSLRSLTDTQYF.

This clone has a single count. V gene TRBV5-8 combines with J gene TRBJ1-5; D gene unclear. Deletions cut 0 bases from V and 3 bases from J, with 7 bases between. From germline, CDR1 is SGHTS and CDR2 YDEGEE. The CDR3 covers 14 residues. The CDR3 protein is CASSLVQINQPQHF. The CDR3 DNA reads as TGTGCCAGCAGCTTGGTGCAGATCAATCAGCCCCAGCATTTT.

This chain links TRBV19 with TRBJ1-1; D is perhaps TRBD1 (6 bases). The CDR3 is 13 residues long. The V gene's germline CDR1 is LNHDA and CDR2 SQIVND (reference sequence). Trimming left V 11 bases short and J 5 bases short, with 18 bases between. Here the CDR3 reads CAAGTGSLTEAFF. The DNA of the CDR3 is TGTGCCGCAGGAACAGGGTCGTTGACTGAAGCTTTCTTT.

V gene TRBV7-2 combines with J gene TRBJ2-4; D call uncertain. CDR1 and CDR2 from the germline V gene are SGHTA and FQGNSA. Trimming removed 0 bases from V and 8 bases from J, with 11 bases in between. This CDR3 comprises 14 residues. The CDR3 DNA is TGTGCCAGCAGCTTAGCTCGCCAGGTAGACATTCAGTACTTC. Translated: CASSLARQVDIQYF.

A word on this clone: At one of its ends the junction is not consistent with the germline gene, which may arise from a read error. The chain joins TRBV5-1 to TRBJ2-6, with 8 bases aligning to TRBD1. The CDR3 sequence is 16 residues long. Germline loops: CDR1 SGHRS, CDR2 YFSETQ. The CDR3 here is CASSKRQGTGANGLTF. In nucleotides, the CDR3 is TGCGCCAGCAGCAAACGACAGGGGACTGGGGCCAACGGCCTGACTTTC.

The chain recombines TRBV5-1 with TRBJ1-4, with D perhaps matching TRBD1 (5 bases). Looked up from germline, CDR1 is SGHRS and CDR2 is YFSETQ. The CDR3 covers 14 residues. With 0 bases removed from V and 8 bases from J, the gap between germline ends came to 11 bases. The CDR3 here is CASSLAGGDEKLFF. In nucleotides, the CDR3 is TGCGCCAGCAGCTTGGCCGGGGGGGACGAAAAACTGTTTTTT.

J is TRBJ2-5 and V is TRBV14; perhaps TRBD1 as D (6 bases). The V and J ends lost 2 bases and 1 base respectively, with 17 bases between them. This CDR3 contains 17 residues. Germline V lookup: CDR1 SGHDN, CDR2 FVKESK. CDR3 sequence: CASSQPKGTLVQETQYF. Written as DNA, the CDR3 is TGTGCCAGCAGCCAACCAAAGGGGACACTAGTCCAAGAGACCCAGTACTTC.

Concerning this clone: One junction end does not reproduce the germline sequence, and a read error may be involved. The chain combines TRBV27 with TRBJ1-2; TRBD1 agrees at 12 bases. The germline gives CDR1 MNHEY, CDR2 SMNVEV (reference sequence). The CDR3 covers 16 residues. Written as DNA, the CDR3 is TGTGCCAGCCGTTTCGTTCCGGGACAGGGGGCGGAGGGCTACACCTTC. Protein: CASRFVPGQGAEGYTF.

The chain recombines TRBV11-1 with TRBJ1-1; D ambiguous. CDR1 and CDR2 (germline): SGHAT, FQDESV (reference sequence). There are 12 residues in the CDR3. The V end was cut by 5 bases, the J end by 2 bases, with 6 bases between. The CDR3 protein is CASSLLNTEAFF. CDR3 DNA sequence: TGTGCCAGCAGCCTCCTTAACACTGAAGCTTTCTTT.

The CDR3 coding sequence is TGTGCCAGCAGTCAGGGGACAGGTTCCTACAATGAGCAGTTCTTC. Protein product: CASSQGTGSYNEQFF. The V call is TRBV27, the J call TRBJ2-1; 8 bases are a match to TRBD1. After removal of 5 bases from V and 1 base from J, the junction contained 4 bases not matched to a gene. The CDR3 has 15 residues. CDR1 MNHEY and CDR2 SMNVEV come from the germline V gene (reference sequence).

This clone turned up a few times. The CDR3 sequence is CASSLGASGRNEQFF. In DNA, the CDR3 is TGTGCCAGCAGTTTAGGGGCTAGCGGGCGCAATGAGCAGTTCTTC. The chain carries TRBV27 and TRBJ2-1; 8 nucleotides align to TRBD2. This CDR3 has 15 amino acids. V shed 2 bases, J shed 6 bases, and the junction held 6 bases outside the gene matches. The germline CDR1 and CDR2 sequences are MNHEY and SMNVEV (reference sequence).

The chain combines TRBV28 with TRBJ1-6; D is possibly TRBD1 (5 bases). Trimming shortened V by 5 bases and J by 18 bases, and 26 bases separated the two germline ends. CDR1 is MDHEN, CDR2 SYDVKM, per germline. The CDR3 covers 15 residues. The CDR3 sequence: CASSPNGPSGGERHF. DNA for the CDR3: TGTGCCAGCAGTCCCAACGGCCCCTCCGGGGGGGAGCGCCACTTT.

This clone occurred once. The rearrangement uses TRBV18 and TRBJ2-3; tentatively, D is TRBD2 (7 bases). Deletions cut 7 bases from V and 0 bases from J, with 11 bases between. CDR3 size: 14 residues. Germline V gene sequence: CDR1 KGHSH, CDR2 LQKENI. The CDR3: CASLGGGSTDTQYF. Here the CDR3 DNA reads TGTGCCAGCTTGGGAGGGGGAAGCACAGATACGCAGTATTTT.

The chain carries TRBV6-1 and TRBJ2-7; TRBD1 matches at 7 bases. V dropped 5 bases and J dropped 0; count of bases not matched to a gene: 4. This CDR3 has 14 amino acids. CDR1 MNHNS and CDR2 SASEGT come from the germline V gene. The CDR3 coding sequence is TGTGCCAGCAGTCGACAGGGCATCTCCTACGAGCAGTACTTC. Protein: CASSRQGISYEQYF.

This chain joins TRBV9 and TRBJ2-2; tentatively, D is TRBD2 (5 bases). The CDR3 runs to 15 residues. In germline, CDR1 is SGDLS, CDR2 YYNGEE. V shed 3 bases and J shed 0 bases, with 9 bases lying between them. The CDR3 region has the DNA TGTGCCAGCAGCGCGGGAAATACGAACACCGGGGAGCTGTTTTTT. This gives the protein CASSAGNTNTGELFF.

V and J are TRBV5-6 and TRBJ2-7, with 7 bases lining up with TRBD1. From germline, CDR1 is SGHDT and CDR2 YYEEEE. This CDR3 comprises 13 residues. Germline trimming cut 0 bases from V and 5 bases from J; bases unmatched to any gene: 2. In DNA, the CDR3 is TGTGCCAGCAGCTTGGTACAGGGGCACGAGCAGTACTTC. Its translation: CASSLVQGHEQYF.

This clone has only a few counts. This chain links TRBV5-5 with TRBJ2-1, with 9 bases that match TRBD1. The CDR3 totals 17 residues. Losses at the gene ends were 4 bases for V and 5 bases for J; bases not matched to a gene: 13. Germline lookup yields CDR1 SGHKS and CDR2 YYEKEE (reference sequence). CDR3 in DNA: TGTGCCAGCAGCCCTGGTCATGGGACAGGGTTGGACAATGAGCAGTTCTTC. As protein: CASSPGHGTGLDNEQFF. Full variable domain (outside the CDR3, taken from reference TRBV5-5 and TRBJ2-1): DAGVTQSPTHLIKTRGQQVTLRCSPISGHKSVSWYQQVLGQGPQFIFQYYEKEERGRGNFPDRFSARQFPNYSSELNVNALLLGDSALYLCASSPGHGTGLDNEQFFGPGTRLTVL.

The rearrangement links TRBV5-1 to TRBJ1-1, with 7 positions matching TRBD1. The germline gives CDR1 SGHRS, CDR2 YFSETQ. Trimming at V came to 4 bases and at J to 1 base, leaving 4 bases not matched to a gene. This CDR3 region has 14 residues. Written as DNA, the CDR3 is TGCGCCAGCAGCATACAGGGGACGAACACTGAAGCTTTCTTT. Encoded protein: CASSIQGTNTEAFF.

The chain has TRBV7-6 and TRBJ2-1, with a possible D match to TRBD2 (5 bases). V lost 4 bases, J lost 5 bases, and 15 bases lay in between. The CDR3 length is 15 residues. Per germline, CDR1 SGHVS and CDR2 FNYEAQ. In DNA form, the CDR3 reads TGTGCCAGCAGCTACCCTTCTAGCAGCCACAATGAGCAGTTCTTC. Amino acid sequence: CASSYPSSSHNEQFF.

This clone turned up a few times. The chain links TRBV5-1 to TRBJ1-5; D is undetermined. Germline CDR1 reads SGHRS; CDR2 reads YFSETQ. The CDR3 loop spans 13 amino acids. Trimming pared 1 base from V and 3 bases from J, leaving 5 bases between. The CDR3 here is CASSLSFNQPQHF. The CDR3 DNA is TGCGCCAGCAGCTTGTCCTTCAATCAGCCCCAGCATTTT. The complete variable domain, with remaining parts taken from reference TRBV5-1 and TRBJ1-5, reads KAGVTQTPRYLIKTRGQQVTLSCSPISGHRSVSWYQQTPGQGLQFLFEYFSETQRNKGNFPGRFSGRQFSNSRSEMNVSTLELGDSALYLCASSLSFNQPQHFGDGTRLSIL.

The J gene is TRBJ1-2, the V gene TRBV30; D not resolved. The CDR3 sequence is 13 residues long. Germline CDR1 and CDR2: GTSNPN and SVGIG (reference sequence). V was trimmed by 0 bases and J by 1 base, leaving 6 bases between them. The CDR3 here is CAWSVLVNYGYTF. The CDR3 DNA sequence: TGTGCCTGGAGTGTACTGGTTAACTATGGCTACACCTTC.

The V gene is TRBV4-3, the J gene TRBJ2-6; no clear D. CDR1 LGHNA and CDR2 YSLEER come from the germline V gene. This CDR3 has 14 residues. V lost 0 bases and J 6 bases, leaving 6 bases between the germline ends. CDR3 region: CASSQDRMANVLTF. CDR3 DNA: TGCGCCAGCAGCCAAGACCGTATGGCCAACGTCCTGACTTTC.